The entry below gives a single TCR beta chain sequence along with its context. Its antigen is unknown. Germline-derived CDR1 and CDR2 are SGHTA and FQGNSA. The CDR3 length is 13 residues. V lost 10 bases to trimming and J lost 5 bases; unmatched junction nucleotides: 8. This entry comes from a study of T cells and Merkel cell carcinoma outcomes. Study-wide results and caveats: Merkel cell carcinoma outcomes were reportedly predicted by repertoire and T-cell density.

Sequencing was performed with immunoSEQ multiplex PCR; in TCRdb, only in-frame clones are kept and a portion is missing. This table holds roughly 9,200 clones, under 90% found once. This clonotype originated in a human donor with Merkel cell carcinoma. J is TRBJ2-5 and V is TRBV7-2; 9 bases fit TRBD2. The specimen sequenced was tumor tissue from Merkel cell carcinoma. As DNA, the CDR3 is TGTGCCACCTTGCGGGGGGGCTTGGAGACCCAGTACTTC. Protein product: CATLRGGLETQYF.